The rows below give T cell receptor beta chains drawn from one sample of a study of blood T cell repertoires in COVID-19. Method: immunoSEQ multiplex PCR; TCRdb's copy keeps in-frame clones and lacks some. Of hundreds of thousands of clones detected, about 80% appear once; the ten largest clones hold under 5.5%. The sequenced sample was peripheral blood. These TCRs come from a woman over 75 with active or convalescent COVID-19. Both conserved end residues are trimmed from each CDR3. D genes are given only for firm matches.

V: TRBV6-4; D: NA; CDR3: ASRVNRYTEAF
V: TRBV2; D: TRBD1; CDR3: ASREQGLTGEQY
V: TRBV7-9; D: TRBD1; CDR3: ASSLQGGNTEAF
V: TRBV2; D: NA; CDR3: ASSEIGTLYEQY
V: TRBV4-2; D: TRBD2; CDR3: ASSSRLAVNLPTDTQY
V: TRBV24-1; D: TRBD1; CDR3: ATSDLGQVTNEQF
V: TRBV6-5; D: NA; CDR3: ASRGTRGGELF
V: TRBV7-8; D: TRBD1; CDR3: ASSSLRVGGDRVPPGGYT
V: TRBV5-6; D: NA; CDR3: ASSLGHDWSSTGYT
V: TRBV6-4; D: TRBD1; CDR3: ASSQYTGATEAF
V: TRBV6-5; D: NA; CDR3: ASSFQGLQETQY
V: TRBV30; D: NA; CDR3: AWSGSYWTEAF
V: TRBV19; D: NA; CDR3: ASSITGNTEAF
V: TRBV4-2; D: TRBD1; CDR3: ASSQEYTGGSETQY
V: TRBV5-1; D: TRBD2; CDR3: ASSHGTSGTTYQETQY
V: TRBV10-1; D: NA; CDR3: ASSESGGATDTQY
V: TRBV19; D: NA; CDR3: ASRIRVSSYEQY
V: TRBV6-6; D: TRBD1; CDR3: ASSSVTGGNSPLH
V: TRBV19; D: NA; CDR3: ASSISTSGETQY
V: TRBV5-4; D: NA; CDR3: ASSLAGVYNSPLH
V: TRBV28; D: TRBD1; CDR3: ASRYPGQGNTEAF
V: TRBV7-9; D: NA; CDR3: ASSQRDTYNEQF
V: TRBV4-1; D: NA; CDR3: ASSPHTHLGQHGYT
V: TRBV4-1; D: NA; CDR3: ASSQEGGAYTGELF
V: TRBV5-1; D: NA; CDR3: ASSRQQGRMGETQY
V: TRBV7-2; D: NA; CDR3: ASSLVGYSNQPQH
V: TRBV5-1; D: NA; CDR3: ASRGTTGSTGELF
V: TRBV5-1; D: NA; CDR3: ASSLATGQNYGYT
V: TRBV5-1; D: NA; CDR3: ASSFEGQREKLF
V: TRBV7-9; D: TRBD1; CDR3: ASSFGRDRGRGEQF
V: TRBV27; D: NA; CDR3: ASSRRQAFTDTQY
V: TRBV11-2; D: TRBD2; CDR3: ASSRTRGGNEQF
V: TRBV2; D: TRBD2; CDR3: ASSDQPPRLAGETQY
V: TRBV4-2; D: TRBD2; CDR3: ASSQEITSGSQQETQY
V: TRBV18; D: NA; CDR3: ASSTGQGRVDNEQF
V: TRBV20-1; D: NA; CDR3: SASGGLTKQETQY
V: TRBV30; D: TRBD2; CDR3: AWSVLSGGEEQY
V: TRBV5-1; D: TRBD1; CDR3: ASSLGTGGAGGYT
V: TRBV11-3; D: NA; CDR3: ASSLDDSRTNTGELF
V: TRBV29-1; D: TRBD1; CDR3: SAGDRGTDTQY
V: TRBV28; D: TRBD1; CDR3: ASSLDRGIGEQY
V: TRBV11-2; D: TRBD2; CDR3: ASSLDHGGSYEQY
V: TRBV27; D: TRBD1; CDR3: ASSPGTGAISEKLF
V: TRBV2; D: TRBD1; CDR3: ASSRQGLNQPQH
V: TRBV7-8; D: NA; CDR3: ASSPSRAGIYRPGDTQY
V: TRBV23-1; D: TRBD1; CDR3: ASSQPTRGPGNTIY
V: TRBV11-2; D: NA; CDR3: ASSPSTSLGNIQY
V: TRBV4-1; D: TRBD2; CDR3: ASSQDRRGGQRSEQF
V: TRBV19; D: NA; CDR3: ASSIRTGGNQPQH